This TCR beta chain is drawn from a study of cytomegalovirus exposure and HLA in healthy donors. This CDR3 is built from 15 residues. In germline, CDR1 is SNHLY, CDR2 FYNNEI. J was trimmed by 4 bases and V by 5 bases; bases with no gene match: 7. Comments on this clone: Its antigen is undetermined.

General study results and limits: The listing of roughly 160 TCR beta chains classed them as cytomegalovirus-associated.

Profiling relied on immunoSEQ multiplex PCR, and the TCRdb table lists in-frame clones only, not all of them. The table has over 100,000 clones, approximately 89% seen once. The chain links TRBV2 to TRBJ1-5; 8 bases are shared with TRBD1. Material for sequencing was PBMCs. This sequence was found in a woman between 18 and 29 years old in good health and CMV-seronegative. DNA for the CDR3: TGTGCCAGCAGTCCCCGGACAGGGAGAAATCAGCCCCAGCATTTT. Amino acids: CASSPRTGRNQPQHF.